This TCR beta chain appears in the sequencing data of a study of T cell repertoires in cytomegalovirus infection. The CDR3 is 17 residues long. Germline V gene sequence: CDR1 MGHRA, CDR2 YSYEKL. V shed 0 bases and J shed 6 bases, with 17 bases lying between them. Study conclusions and caveats: What dominated the ex vivo response were HLA-C-restricted CMV-specific TCR beta clonotypes.

MiXCR, applied by TCRdb to the reads, yields one record per CDR3 protein. The sample includes roughly 200,000 distinct CDR3 sequences, 38% seen only once; the top ten take 59%. As concerns this clonotype: Its antigen is undetermined.

This receptor was identified in a human donor in good health (CMV status not recorded). Some clones in this sample may be carry-over from other donors' samples. The J gene is TRBJ1-4, the V gene TRBV4-1; perhaps TRBD1 as D (6 bases). Specimen: CD8+ T cells from cultured PBMCs, collected from culture after CMV antigen stimulation. CDR3 protein: CASSQDDRKGPYEKLFF. CDR3 nucleotide sequence: TGCGCCAGCAGCCAAGATGACAGGAAGGGGCCTTATGAAAAACTGTTTTTT.